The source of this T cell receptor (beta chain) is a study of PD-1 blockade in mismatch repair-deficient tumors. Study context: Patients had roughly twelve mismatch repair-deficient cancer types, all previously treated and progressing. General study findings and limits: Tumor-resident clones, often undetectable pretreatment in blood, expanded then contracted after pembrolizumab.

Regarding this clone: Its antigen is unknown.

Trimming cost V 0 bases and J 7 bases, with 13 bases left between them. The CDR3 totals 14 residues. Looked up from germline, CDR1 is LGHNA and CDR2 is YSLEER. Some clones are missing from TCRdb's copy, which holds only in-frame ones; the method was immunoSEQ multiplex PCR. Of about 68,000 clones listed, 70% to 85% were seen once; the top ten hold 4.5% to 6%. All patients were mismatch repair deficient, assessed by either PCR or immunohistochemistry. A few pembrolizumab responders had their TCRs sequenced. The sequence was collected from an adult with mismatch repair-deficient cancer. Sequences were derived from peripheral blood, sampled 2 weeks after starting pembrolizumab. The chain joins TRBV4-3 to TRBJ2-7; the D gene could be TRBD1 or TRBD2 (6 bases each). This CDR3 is CASSQDGGLGEQYF. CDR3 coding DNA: TGCGCCAGCAGCCAAGACGGGGGCCTGGGTGAGCAGTACTTC.